A selection of T cell receptor beta chains follows, all from one sample in a study of cytomegalovirus exposure and HLA in healthy donors. Assay: immunoSEQ multiplex PCR; the TCRdb copy retains only in-frame clones and omits some. This sample carries roughly 170,000 clones, about four fifths of them seen once, and the ten largest clones take around 2.8%. Sequencing used PBMCs. The receptor source for this set is a woman between 18 and 29 years old in good health and CMV-seropositive. CDR3s include the opening cysteine and the closing phenylalanine or tryptophan. A D gene is named only where the DNA matches it firmly. A clone size is listed for some rows: how often the clone was seen (once, few, many), or a class if it is expanded.

DNA: TGTGCCATCAGGGGGCAGACGAACACTGAAGCTTTCTTT; CDR3: CAIRGQTNTEAFF; size: few; V: TRBV10-3; D: NA; J: TRBJ1-1
DNA: TGTGCCAGCAGTTACCGCCGGGACACTTATAGCAATCAGCCCCAGCATTTT; CDR3: CASSYRRDTYSNQPQHF; size: NA; V: TRBV13; D: NA; J: TRBJ1-5
DNA: TGTGCCAGCAGCCTTGACCCAGCGGGAGGAAACACCATATATTTT; CDR3: CASSLDPAGGNTIYF; size: NA; V: TRBV7-2; D: NA; J: TRBJ1-3
DNA: TGTGCCAGCAGTTACGGGGCGGGACCTTACGAGCAGTACTTC; CDR3: CASSYGAGPYEQYF; size: once; V: TRBV27; D: NA; J: TRBJ2-7
DNA: TGCGCCAGCAGTCACCCCGAGGCACCCCTCCACTTT; CDR3: CASSHPEAPLHF; size: NA; V: TRBV23-1; D: NA; J: TRBJ1-6
DNA: TGTGCCAGCAGTGAGGCCGACAGGGTAACAGATACGCAGTATTTT; CDR3: CASSEADRVTDTQYF; size: NA; V: TRBV2; D: TRBD1; J: TRBJ2-3
DNA: TGTGCCAGCTCATTCCTGAACACCGGGGAGCTGTTTTTT; CDR3: CASSFLNTGELFF; size: NA; V: TRBV18; D: NA; J: TRBJ2-2
DNA: TGTGCCACCAGCGCGGCGGGGGAATACTATGGCTACACCTTC; CDR3: CATSAAGEYYGYTF; size: NA; V: TRBV15; D: NA; J: TRBJ1-2
DNA: TGTGCCAGCAGGCCACAGGAAGCTAACTATGGCTACACCTTC; CDR3: CASRPQEANYGYTF; size: NA; V: TRBV7-9; D: NA; J: TRBJ1-2
DNA: TGTGCCAGCAGTCCAAGCGGGGGGGCCACCGGGGAGCTGTTTTTT; CDR3: CASSPSGGATGELFF; size: NA; V: TRBV6-5; D: TRBD2; J: TRBJ2-2